This TCR beta chain was captured in a study of blood T cells in healthy people across ages. CDR1 and CDR2 from the germline V gene are MGHDK and SYGVNS. Losses at the gene ends were 3 bases for V and 5 bases for J; bases not matched to a gene: 6. The CDR3 spans 15 residues. As for this clonotype: As yet, its antigen is unknown.

For the second PCR, which ran for about 6 to 11 cycles, a sample-barcoded 5' primer and a J-beta primer mix were used. MiXCR, run by TCRdb on the 5' RACE reads, gives a single entry per CDR3 protein. The sample comprises around 800,000 distinct CDR3 sequences, around two fifths of which are singletons, and roughly 19% rests with the top ten. Each donor's blood draw was roughly 9.5 milliliters of peripheral blood. PBMCs numbering at least 7 million were isolated per sample. Findings and caveats of the study: TCR beta diversity per million T cells fell roughly linearly with age.

This chain uses TRBV25-1 with TRBJ1-2; 10 bases align to TRBD1. The TCR comes from a man in his 60s in good health. The sample comprised blood. Written as DNA, the CDR3 is TGTGCCAGCAGTGACGGGACAGGGGTGATTTATGGCTACACCTTC. Amino acids: CASSDGTGVIYGYTF.